This TCR beta chain was sequenced during a study of cytomegalovirus exposure and HLA in healthy donors. Whole-study results and caveats: Later analysis identified a missense DCLRE1C variant that was linked to TCR beta V- and J-gene trimming. CMV serostatus was the only recorded immune exposure for donors.

Details on this clone: Its antigen is not known.

Primers: 60 Vbeta forward and 13 Jbeta reverse. Method: immunoSEQ multiplex PCR; TCRdb's copy keeps in-frame clones and lacks some. The table has approximately 150,000 clones, approximately 80% seen once. Germline loops: CDR1 MDHEN, CDR2 SYDVKM. With 7 bases removed from V and 10 bases from J, the gap between germline ends came to 25 bases. The CDR3 loop spans 15 amino acids. Sequenced material: PBMCs. V and J are TRBV28 and TRBJ1-1, with a weak D call TRBD1 (6 bases). The clonotype originates from a man aged 25 to 40 in good health and CMV-seronegative. The CDR3 loop reads CASTLGQLTPIGAFF. CDR3 bases: TGTGCCAGCACCCTGGGACAACTAACCCCTATTGGAGCTTTCTTT.